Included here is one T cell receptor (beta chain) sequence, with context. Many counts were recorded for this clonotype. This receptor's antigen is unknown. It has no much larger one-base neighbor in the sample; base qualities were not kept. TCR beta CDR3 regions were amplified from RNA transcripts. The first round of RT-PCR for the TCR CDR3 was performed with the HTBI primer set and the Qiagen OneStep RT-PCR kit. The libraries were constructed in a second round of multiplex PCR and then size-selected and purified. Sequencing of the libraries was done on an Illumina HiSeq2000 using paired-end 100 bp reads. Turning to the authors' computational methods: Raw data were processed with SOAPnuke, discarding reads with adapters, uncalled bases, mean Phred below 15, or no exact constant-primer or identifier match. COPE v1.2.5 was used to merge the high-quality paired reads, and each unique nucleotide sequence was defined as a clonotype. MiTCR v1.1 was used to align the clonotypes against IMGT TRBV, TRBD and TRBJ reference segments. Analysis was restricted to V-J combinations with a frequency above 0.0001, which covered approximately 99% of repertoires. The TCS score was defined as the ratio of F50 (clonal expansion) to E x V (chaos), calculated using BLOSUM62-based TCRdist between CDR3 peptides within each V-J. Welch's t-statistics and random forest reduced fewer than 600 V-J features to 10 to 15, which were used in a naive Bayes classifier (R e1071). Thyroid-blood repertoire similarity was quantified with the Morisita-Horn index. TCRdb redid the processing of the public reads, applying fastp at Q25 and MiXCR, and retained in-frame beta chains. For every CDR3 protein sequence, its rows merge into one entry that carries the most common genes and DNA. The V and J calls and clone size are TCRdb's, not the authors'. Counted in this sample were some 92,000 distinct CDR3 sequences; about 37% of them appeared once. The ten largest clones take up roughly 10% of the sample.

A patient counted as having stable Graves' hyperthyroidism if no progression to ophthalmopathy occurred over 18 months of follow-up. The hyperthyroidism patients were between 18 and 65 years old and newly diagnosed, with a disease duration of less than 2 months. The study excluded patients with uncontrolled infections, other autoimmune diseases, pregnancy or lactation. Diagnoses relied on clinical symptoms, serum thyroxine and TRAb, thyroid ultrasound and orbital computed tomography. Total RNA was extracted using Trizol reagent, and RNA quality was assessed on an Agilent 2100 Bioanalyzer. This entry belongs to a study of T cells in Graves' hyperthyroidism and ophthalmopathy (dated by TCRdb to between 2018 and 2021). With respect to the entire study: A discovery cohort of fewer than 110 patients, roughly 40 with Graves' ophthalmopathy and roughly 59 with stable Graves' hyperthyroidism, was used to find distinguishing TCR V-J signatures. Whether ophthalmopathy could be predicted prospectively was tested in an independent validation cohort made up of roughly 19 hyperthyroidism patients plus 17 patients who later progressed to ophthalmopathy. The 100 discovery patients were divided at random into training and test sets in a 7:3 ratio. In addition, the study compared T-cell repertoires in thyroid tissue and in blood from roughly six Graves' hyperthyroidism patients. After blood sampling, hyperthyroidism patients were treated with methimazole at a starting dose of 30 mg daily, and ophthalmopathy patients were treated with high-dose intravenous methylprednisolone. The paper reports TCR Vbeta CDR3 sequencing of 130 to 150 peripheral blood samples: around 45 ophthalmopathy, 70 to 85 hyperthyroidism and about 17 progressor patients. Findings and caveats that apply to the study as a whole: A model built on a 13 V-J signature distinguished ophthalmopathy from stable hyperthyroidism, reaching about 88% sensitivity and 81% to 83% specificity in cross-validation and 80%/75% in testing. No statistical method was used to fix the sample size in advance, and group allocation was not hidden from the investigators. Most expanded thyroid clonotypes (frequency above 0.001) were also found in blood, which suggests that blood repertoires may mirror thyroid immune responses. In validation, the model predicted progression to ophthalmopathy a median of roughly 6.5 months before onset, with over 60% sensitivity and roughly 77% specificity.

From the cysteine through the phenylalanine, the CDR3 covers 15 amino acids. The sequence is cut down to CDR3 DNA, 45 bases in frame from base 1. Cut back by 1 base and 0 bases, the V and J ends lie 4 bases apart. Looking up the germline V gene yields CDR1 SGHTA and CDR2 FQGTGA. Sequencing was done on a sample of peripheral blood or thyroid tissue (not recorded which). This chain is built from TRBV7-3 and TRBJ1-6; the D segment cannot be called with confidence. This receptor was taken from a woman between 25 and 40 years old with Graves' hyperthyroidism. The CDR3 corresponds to CASSLSRSYNSPLHF. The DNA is TGTGCCAGCAGCTTAAGCCGCTCCTATAATTCACCCCTCCACTTT. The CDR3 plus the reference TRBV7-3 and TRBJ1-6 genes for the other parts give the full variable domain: GAGVSQTPSNKVTEKGKYVELRCDPISGHTALYWYRQSLGQGPEFLIYFQGTGAADDSGLPNDRFFAVRPEGSVSTLKIQRTERGDSAVYLCASSLSRSYNSPLHFGNGTRLTVT.